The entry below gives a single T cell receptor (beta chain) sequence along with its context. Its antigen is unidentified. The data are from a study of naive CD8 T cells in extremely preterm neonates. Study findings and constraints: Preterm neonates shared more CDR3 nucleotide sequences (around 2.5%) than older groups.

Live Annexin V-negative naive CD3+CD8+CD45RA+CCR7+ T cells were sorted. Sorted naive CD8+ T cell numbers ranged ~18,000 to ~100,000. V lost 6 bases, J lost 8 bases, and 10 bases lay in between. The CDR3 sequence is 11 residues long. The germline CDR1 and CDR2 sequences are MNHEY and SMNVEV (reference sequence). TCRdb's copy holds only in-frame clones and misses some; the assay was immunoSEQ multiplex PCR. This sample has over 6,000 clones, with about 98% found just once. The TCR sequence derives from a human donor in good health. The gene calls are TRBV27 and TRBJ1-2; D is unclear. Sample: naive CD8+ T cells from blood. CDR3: CASSSNGGYTF. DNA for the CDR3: TGTGCCAGCAGCAGTAACGGGGGCTACACCTTC.